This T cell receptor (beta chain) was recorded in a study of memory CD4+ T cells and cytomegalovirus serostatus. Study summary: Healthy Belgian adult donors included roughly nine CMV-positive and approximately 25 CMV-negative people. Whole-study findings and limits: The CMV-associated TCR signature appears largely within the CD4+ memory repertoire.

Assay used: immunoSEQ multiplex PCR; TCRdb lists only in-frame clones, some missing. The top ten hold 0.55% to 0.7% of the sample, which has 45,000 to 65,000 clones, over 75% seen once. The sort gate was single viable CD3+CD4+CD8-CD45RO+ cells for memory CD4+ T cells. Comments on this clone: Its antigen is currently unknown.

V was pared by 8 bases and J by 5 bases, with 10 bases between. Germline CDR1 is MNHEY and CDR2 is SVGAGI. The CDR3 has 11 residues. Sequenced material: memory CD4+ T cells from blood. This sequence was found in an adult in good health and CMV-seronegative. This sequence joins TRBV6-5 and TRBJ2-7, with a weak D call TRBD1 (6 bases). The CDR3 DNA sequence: TGTGCCAGCGAGACAGGTAACGAGCAGTACTTC. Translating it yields CASETGNEQYF.